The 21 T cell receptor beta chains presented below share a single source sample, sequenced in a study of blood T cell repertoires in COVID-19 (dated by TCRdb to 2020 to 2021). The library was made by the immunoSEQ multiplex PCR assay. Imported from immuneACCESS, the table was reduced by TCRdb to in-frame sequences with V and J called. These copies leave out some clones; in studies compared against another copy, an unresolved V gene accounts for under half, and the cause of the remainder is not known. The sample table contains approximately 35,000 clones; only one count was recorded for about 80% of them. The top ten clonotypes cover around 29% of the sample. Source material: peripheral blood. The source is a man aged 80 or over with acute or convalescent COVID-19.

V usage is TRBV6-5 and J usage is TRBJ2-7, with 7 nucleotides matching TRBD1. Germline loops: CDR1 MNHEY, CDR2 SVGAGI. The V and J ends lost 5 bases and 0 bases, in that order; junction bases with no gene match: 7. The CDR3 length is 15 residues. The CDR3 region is CASSKRQGFSYEQYF. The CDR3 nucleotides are TGTGCCAGCAGTAAAAGACAGGGATTCTCCTACGAGCAGTACTTC.

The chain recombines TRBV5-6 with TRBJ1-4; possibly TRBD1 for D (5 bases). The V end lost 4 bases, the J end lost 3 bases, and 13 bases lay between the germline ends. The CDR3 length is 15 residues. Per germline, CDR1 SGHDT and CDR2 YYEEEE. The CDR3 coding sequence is TGTGCCAGCAGCCGACGGGGGGGATCTAATGAAAAACTGTTTTTT. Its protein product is CASSRRGGSNEKLFF.

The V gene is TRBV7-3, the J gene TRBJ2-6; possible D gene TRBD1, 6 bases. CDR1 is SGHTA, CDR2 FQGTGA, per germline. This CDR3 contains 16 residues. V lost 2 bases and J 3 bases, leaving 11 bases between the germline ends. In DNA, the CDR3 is TGTGCCAGCAGCTTACAGGGGCAAGGTGGGGCCAACGTCCTGACTTTC. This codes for CASSLQGQGGANVLTF. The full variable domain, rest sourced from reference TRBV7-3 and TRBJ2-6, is GAGVSQTPSNKVTEKGKYVELRCDPISGHTALYWYRQSLGQGPEFLIYFQGTGAADDSGLPNDRFFAVRPEGSVSTLKIQRTERGDSAVYLCASSLQGQGGANVLTFGAGSRLTVL.

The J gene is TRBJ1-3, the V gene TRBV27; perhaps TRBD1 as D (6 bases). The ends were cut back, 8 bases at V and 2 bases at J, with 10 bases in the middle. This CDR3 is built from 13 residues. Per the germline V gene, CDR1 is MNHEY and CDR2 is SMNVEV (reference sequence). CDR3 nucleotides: TGTGCCAGCGGCAACAGGGCTGGAAACACCATATATTTT. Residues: CASGNRAGNTIYF.

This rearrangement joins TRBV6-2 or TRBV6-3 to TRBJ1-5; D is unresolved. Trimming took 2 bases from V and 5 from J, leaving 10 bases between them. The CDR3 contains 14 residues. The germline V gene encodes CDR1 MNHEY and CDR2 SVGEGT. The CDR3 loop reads CASSYEGSHQPQHF. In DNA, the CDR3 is TGTGCCAGCAGTTACGAGGGATCCCATCAGCCCCAGCATTTT.

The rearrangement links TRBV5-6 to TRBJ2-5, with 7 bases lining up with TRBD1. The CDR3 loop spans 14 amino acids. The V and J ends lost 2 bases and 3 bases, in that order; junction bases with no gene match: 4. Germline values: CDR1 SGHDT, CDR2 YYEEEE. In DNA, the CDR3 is TGTGCCAGCAGCTTTGGCAGGGGGAAAGAGACCCAGTACTTC. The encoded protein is CASSFGRGKETQYF.

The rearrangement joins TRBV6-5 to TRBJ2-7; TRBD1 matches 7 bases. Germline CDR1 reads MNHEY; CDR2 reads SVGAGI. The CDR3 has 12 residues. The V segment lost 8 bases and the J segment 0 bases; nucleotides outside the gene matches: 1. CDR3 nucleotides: TGTGCCAGCGGGACAGACTCCTACGAGCAGTACTTC. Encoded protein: CASGTDSYEQYF.

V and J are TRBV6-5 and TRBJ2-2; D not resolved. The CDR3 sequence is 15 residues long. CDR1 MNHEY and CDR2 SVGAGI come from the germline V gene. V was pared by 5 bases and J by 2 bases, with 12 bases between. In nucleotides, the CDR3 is TGTGCCAGCAGTCCCCGCACAGTTAACACCGGGGAGCTGTTTTTT. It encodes CASSPRTVNTGELFF.

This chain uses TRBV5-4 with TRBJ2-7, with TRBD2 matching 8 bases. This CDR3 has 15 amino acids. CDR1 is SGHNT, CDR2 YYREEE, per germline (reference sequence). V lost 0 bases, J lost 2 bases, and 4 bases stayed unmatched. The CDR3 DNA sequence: TGTGCCAGCAGCTTGGCCAGCGGGGGAGCCTACGAGCAGTACTTC. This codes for CASSLASGGAYEQYF.

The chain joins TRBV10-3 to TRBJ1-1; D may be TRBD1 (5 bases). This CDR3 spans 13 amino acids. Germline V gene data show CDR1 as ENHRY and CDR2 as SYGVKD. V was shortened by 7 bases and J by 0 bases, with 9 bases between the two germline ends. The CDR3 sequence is CAIKDRMNTEAFF. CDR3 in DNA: TGTGCCATCAAAGACAGAATGAACACTGAAGCTTTCTTT.

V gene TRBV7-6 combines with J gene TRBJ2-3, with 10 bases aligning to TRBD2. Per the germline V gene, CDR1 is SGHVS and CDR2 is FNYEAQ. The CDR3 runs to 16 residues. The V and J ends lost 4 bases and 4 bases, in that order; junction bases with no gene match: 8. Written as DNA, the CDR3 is TGTGCCAGCAGCTCCGCGAGCGGGGGGGTCGCAGATACGCAGTATTTT. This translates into CASSSASGGVADTQYF.

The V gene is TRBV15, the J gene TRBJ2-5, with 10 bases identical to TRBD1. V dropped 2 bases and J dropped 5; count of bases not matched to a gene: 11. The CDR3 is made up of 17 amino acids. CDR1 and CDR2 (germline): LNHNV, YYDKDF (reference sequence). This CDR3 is CATSRPPGQGFLETQYF. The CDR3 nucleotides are TGTGCCACCAGCAGACCCCCGGGACAGGGGTTTCTGGAGACCCAGTACTTC.

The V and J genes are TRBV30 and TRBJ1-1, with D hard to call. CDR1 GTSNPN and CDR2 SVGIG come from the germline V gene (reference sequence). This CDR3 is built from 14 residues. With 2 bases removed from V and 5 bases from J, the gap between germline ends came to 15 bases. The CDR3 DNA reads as TGTGCCTGGAGTTTTGGGTTCGGGAGGACTGAAGCTTTCTTT. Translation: CAWSFGFGRTEAFF.

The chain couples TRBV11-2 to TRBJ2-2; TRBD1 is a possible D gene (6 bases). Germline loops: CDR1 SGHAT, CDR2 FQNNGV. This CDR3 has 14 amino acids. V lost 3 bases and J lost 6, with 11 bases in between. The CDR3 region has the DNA TGTGCCAGCAGCTTTGGCAGGGGAGCCGGGGAGCTGTTTTTT. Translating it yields CASSFGRGAGELFF.

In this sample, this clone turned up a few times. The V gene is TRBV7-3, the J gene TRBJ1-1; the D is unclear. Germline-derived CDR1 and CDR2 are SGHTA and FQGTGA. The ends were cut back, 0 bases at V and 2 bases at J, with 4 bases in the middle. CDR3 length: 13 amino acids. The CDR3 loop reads CASSLTINTEAFF. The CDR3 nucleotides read TGTGCCAGCAGCTTAACCATCAACACTGAAGCTTTCTTT.

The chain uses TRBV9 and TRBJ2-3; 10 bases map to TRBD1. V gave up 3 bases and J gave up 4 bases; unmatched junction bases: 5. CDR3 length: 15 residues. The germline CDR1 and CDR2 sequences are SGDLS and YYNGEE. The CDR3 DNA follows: TGTGCCAGCAGCGCCGGGGACAGGGGATCAGATACGCAGTATTTT. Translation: CASSAGDRGSDTQYF.

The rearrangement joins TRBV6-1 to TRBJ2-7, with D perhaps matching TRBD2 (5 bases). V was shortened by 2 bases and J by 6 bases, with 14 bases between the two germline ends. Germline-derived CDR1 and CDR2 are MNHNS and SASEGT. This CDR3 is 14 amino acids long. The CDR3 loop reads CASSEPGLLGEQYF. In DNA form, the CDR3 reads TGTGCCAGCAGTGAACCCGGACTCCTGGGCGAGCAGTACTTC.

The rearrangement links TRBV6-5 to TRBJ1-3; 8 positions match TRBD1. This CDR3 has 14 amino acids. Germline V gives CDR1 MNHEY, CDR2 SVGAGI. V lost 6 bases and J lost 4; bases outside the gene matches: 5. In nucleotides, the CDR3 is TGTGCCAGCAGGGAGGACAGGGTCGGAAACACCATATATTTT. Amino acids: CASREDRVGNTIYF.

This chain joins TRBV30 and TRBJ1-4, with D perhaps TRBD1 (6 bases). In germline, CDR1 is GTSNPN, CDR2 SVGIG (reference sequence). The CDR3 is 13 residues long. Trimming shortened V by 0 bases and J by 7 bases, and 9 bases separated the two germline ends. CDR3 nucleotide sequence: TGTGCCTGGAGTGTCGGGACAAGTGAAAAACTGTTTTTT. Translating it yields CAWSVGTSEKLFF.

CDR3 residues: CASSVTAYTEAFF. The CDR3 DNA sequence: TGTGCCAGCAGTGTGACAGCCTACACTGAAGCTTTCTTT. The chain has TRBV6-4 and TRBJ1-1; tentative D call: TRBD1 (5 bases). The V end lost 4 bases, the J end lost 3 bases, and 9 bases lay between the germline ends. The CDR3 is 13 residues long. The V gene's germline CDR1 is MRHNA and CDR2 SNTAGT.

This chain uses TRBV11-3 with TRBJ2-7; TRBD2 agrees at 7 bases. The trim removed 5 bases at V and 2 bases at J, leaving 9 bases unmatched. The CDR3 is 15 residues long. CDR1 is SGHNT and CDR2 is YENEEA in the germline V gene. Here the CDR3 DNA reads TGTGCCAGCAGCCCCCCCGGGGGAGGGCCCTACGAGCAGTACTTC. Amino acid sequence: CASSPPGGGPYEQYF.